This T cell receptor beta chain comes out of a study of OX40 agonist ivuxolimab in advanced cancers. TCRdb's copy holds only in-frame clones and misses some; the assay was immunoSEQ multiplex PCR. The repertoire consists of about 12,000 clones, with more than 75% occurring once and the leading ten covering 25% to 30%. This specimen consisted of CD4+ or CD8+ T cells sorted from blood, obtained in a trial of the OX40 agonist ivuxolimab. This receptor was obtained from an adult with an advanced solid tumor such as melanoma, head and neck, liver or kidney cancer.

Here the CDR3 DNA reads TGTGCCAGCAGCCCGATGGGAGGGGGGGACTACGAGCAGTACTTC. Translation gives CASSPMGGGDYEQYF. J is TRBJ2-7 and V is TRBV9; a weak D match, TRBD2 (7 bases). There are 15 residues in the CDR3. The germline V gene encodes CDR1 SGDLS and CDR2 YYNGEE. V was shortened by 4 bases and J by 3 bases, with 17 bases between the two germline ends.